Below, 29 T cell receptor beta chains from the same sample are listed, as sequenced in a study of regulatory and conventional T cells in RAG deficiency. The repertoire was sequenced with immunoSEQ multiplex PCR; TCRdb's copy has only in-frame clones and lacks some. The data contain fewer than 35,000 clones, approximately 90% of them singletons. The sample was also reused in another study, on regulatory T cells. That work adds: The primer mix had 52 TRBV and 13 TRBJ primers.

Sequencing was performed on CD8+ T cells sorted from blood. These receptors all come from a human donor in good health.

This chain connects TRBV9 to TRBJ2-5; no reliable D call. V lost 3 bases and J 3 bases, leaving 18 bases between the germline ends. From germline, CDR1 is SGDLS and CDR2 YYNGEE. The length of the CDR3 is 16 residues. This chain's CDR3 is CASSAPAGVSEETQYF. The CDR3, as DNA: TGTGCCAGCAGCGCTCCTGCTGGGGTTTCAGAAGAGACCCAGTACTTC.

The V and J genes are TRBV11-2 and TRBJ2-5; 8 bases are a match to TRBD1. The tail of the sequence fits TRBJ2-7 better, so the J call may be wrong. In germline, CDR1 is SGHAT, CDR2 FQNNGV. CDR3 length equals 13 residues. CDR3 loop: CASRPQGDYEQYF. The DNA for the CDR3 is TGTGCCAGCAGGCCACAGGGGGACTACGAGCAGTACTTC.

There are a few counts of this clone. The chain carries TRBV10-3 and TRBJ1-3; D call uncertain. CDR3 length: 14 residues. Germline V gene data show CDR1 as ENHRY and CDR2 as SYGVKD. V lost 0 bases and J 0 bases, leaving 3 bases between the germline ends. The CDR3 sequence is CAISESLSGNTIYF. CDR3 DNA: TGTGCCATCAGTGAGTCCCTCTCTGGAAACACCATATATTTT.

For the CDR3, the DNA is TGTGCCAGCAGCCCTAGCGGGGGCTCAGATACGCAGTATTTT. This encodes CASSPSGGSDTQYF. The rearrangement links TRBV6-4 to TRBJ2-3, with 10 bases that match TRBD2. There are 14 residues in the CDR3. Trimming cost V 6 bases and J 4 bases; bases outside gene matches: 4. Germline V gene lookup returns CDR1 MRHNA and CDR2 SNTAGT.

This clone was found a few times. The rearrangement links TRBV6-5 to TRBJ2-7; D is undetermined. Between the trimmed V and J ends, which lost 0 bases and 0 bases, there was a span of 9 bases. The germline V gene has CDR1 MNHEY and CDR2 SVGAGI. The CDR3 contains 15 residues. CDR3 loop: CASSYSMGSSYEQYF. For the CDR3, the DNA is TGTGCCAGCAGTTACTCGATGGGAAGCTCCTACGAGCAGTACTTC.

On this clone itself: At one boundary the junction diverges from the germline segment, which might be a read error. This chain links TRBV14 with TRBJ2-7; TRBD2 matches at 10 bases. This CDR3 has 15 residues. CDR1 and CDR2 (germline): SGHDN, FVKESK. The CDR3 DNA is TGTGCCAGCAGCGAAGAGACTAGCGGGTACTACGAGCAGTACTTC. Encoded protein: CASSEETSGYYEQYF.

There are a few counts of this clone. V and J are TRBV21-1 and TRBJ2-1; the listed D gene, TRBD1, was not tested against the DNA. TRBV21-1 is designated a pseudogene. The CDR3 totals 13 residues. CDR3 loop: CASSARTGVEQFF. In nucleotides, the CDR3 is TGTGCCAGCAGCGCCCGTACAGGGGTGGAGCAGTTCTTC.

The CDR3 spells CASSLSYGVATNTEAFF. CDR3 nucleotide sequence: TGTGCCAGCAGCTTATCTTACGGGGTGGCAACGAACACTGAAGCTTTCTTT. V usage is TRBV7-9 and J usage is TRBJ1-1; D is unresolved. This CDR3 has 17 residues. The V end was cut by 2 bases, the J end by 1 base, with 17 bases between. Germline CDR1 SEHNR, CDR2 FQNEAQ (reference sequence).

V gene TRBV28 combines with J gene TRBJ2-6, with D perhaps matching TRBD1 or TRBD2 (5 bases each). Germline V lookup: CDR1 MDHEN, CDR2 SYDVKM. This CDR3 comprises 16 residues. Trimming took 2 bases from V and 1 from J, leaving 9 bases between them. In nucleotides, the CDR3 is TGTGCCAGCAGTTTAGGTGAGGGGTCTGGGGCCAACGTCCTGACTTTC. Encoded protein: CASSLGEGSGANVLTF.

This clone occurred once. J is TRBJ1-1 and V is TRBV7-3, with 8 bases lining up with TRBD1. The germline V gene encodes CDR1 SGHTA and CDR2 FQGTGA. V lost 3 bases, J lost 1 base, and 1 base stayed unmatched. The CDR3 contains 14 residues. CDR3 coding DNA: TGTGCCAGCAGCTTGACAGGGGAGAACACTGAAGCTTTCTTT. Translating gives CASSLTGENTEAFF.

The CDR3 loop is CASSTTLRDRPLAKNIQYF. Written as DNA, the CDR3 is TGTGCCAGTAGTACCACACTCCGGGACAGACCATTAGCCAAAAACATTCAGTACTTC. This chain joins TRBV19 and TRBJ2-4; TRBD1 matches at 7 bases. The CDR3 length is 19 residues. The germline gives CDR1 LNHDA, CDR2 SQIVND (reference sequence). Unmatched junction bases numbered 15, after V lost 4 bases and J lost 0 bases.

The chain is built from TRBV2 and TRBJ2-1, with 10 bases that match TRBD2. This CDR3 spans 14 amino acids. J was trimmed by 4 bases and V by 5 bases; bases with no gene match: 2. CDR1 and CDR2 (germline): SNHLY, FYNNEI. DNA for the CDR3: TGTGCCAGCAGTTTTAGCGGGAGGTACAATGAGCAGTTCTTC. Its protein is CASSFSGRYNEQFF.

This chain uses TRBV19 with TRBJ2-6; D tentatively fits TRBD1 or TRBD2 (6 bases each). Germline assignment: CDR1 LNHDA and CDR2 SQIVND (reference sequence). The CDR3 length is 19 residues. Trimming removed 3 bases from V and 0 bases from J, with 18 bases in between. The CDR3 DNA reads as TGTGCCAGTAGTATGGGGGGCGTAGACTATCTCTCTGGGGCCAACGTCCTGACTTTC. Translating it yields CASSMGGVDYLSGANVLTF.

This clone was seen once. The CDR3 here is CASRLGTGPSNQPQHF. DNA for the CDR3: TGTGCCAGTAGGTTAGGGACAGGACCCAGCAATCAGCCCCAGCATTTT. V gene TRBV28 combines with J gene TRBJ1-5; 8 positions agree with TRBD1. Germline CDR1 reads MDHEN; CDR2 reads SYDVKM. The junction had 11 bases not matched to a gene; V was cut back by 9 bases and J by 1 base. This CDR3 has 16 amino acids.

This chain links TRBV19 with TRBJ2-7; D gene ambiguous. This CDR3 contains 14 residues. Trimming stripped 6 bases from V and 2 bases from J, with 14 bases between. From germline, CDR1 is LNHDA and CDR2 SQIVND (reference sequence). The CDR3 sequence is CASSWAGSAYEQYF. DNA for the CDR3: TGTGCCAGTAGCTGGGCCGGGTCAGCCTACGAGCAGTACTTC.

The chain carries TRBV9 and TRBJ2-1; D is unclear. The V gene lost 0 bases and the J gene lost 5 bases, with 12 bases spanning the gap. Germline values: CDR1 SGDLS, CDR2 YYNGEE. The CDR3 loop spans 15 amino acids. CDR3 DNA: TGTGCCAGCAGCGTAGACCTCCGGCCTGACAATGAGCAGTTCTTC. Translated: CASSVDLRPDNEQFF.

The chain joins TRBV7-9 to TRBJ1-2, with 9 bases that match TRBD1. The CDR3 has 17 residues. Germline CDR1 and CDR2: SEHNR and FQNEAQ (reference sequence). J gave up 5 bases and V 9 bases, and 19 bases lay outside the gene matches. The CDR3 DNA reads TGTGCCAGTCTCGCAGGGGACAGGGAGCACGAGGGTTATGGCTACACCTTC. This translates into CASLAGDREHEGYGYTF.

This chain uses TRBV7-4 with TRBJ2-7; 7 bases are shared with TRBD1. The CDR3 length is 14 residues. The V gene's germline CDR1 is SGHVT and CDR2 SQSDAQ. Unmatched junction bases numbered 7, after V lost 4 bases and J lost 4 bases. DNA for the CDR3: TGTGCCAGCAGCTACAGGGACAGAGGATACGAGCAGTACTTC. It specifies CASSYRDRGYEQYF. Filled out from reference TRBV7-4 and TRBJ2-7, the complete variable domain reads GAGVSQSPRYKVAKRGRDVALRCDSISGHVTLYWYRQTLGQGSEVLTYSQSDAQRDKSGRPSGRFSAERPERSVSTLKIQRTEQGDSAVYLCASSYRDRGYEQYFGPGTRLTVT.

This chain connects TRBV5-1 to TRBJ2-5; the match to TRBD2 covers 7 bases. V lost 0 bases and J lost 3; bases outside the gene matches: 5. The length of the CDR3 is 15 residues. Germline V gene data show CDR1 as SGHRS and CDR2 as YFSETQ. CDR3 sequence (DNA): TGCGCCAGCAGCTTGGTCGGGACTACTGAAGAGACCCAGTACTTC. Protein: CASSLVGTTEETQYF.

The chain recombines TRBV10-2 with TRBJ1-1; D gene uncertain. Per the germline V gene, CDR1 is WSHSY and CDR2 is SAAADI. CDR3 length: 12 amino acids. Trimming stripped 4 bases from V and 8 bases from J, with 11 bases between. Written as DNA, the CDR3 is TGCGCCAGCAGTGCAATGACCGCGGAAGCTTTCTTT. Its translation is CASSAMTAEAFF.

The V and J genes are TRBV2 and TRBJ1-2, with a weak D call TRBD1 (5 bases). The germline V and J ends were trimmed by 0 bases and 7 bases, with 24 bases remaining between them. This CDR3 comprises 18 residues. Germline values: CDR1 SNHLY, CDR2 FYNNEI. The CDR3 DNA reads TGTGCCAGCAGTGAAGCAAGACGGGGCAGGGAGAGGCGTTCTGGCTACACCTTC. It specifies CASSEARRGRERRSGYTF.

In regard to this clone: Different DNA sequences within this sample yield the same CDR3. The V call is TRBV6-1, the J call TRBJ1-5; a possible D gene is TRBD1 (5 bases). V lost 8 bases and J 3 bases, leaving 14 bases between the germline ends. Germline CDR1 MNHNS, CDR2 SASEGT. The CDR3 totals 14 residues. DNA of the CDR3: TGTGCCAGCTTTTTTGGTGGGACCAATCAGCCCCAGCATTTT. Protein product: CASFFGGTNQPQHF.

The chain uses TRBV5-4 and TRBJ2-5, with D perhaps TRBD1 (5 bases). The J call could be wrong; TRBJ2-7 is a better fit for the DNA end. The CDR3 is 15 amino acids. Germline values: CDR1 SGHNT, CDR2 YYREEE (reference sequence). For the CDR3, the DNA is TGTGCCAGCAGCTTGGGCTCAGGGATCGCCTACGAGCAGTACTTC. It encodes CASSLGSGIAYEQYF.

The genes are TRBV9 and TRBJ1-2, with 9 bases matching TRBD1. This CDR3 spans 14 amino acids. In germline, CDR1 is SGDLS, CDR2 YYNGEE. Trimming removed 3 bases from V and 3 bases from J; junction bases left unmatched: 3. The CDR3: CASSDRGRDYGYTF. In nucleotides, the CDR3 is TGTGCCAGCAGCGACAGGGGGCGCGACTATGGCTACACCTTC.

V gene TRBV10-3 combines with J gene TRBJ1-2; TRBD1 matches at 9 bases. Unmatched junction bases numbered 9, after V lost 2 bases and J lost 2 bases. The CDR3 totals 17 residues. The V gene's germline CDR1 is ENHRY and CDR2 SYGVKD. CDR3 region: CAISEAIWDRANYGYTF. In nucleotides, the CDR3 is TGTGCCATCAGTGAGGCCATCTGGGACAGGGCGAACTATGGCTACACCTTC.

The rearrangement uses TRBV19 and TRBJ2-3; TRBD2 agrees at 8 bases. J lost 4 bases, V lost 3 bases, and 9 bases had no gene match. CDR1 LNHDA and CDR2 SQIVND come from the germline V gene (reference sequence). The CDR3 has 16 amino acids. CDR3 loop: CASSIAGGSWADTQYF. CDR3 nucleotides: TGTGCCAGTAGTATCGCGGGGGGATCATGGGCAGATACGCAGTATTTT.

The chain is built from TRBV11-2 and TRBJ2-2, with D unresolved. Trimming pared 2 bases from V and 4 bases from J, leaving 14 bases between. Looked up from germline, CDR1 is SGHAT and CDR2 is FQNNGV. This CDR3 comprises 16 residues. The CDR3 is CASSLNPAPGTGELFF. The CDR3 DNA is TGTGCCAGCAGCTTAAACCCCGCGCCGGGCACCGGGGAGCTGTTTTTT.

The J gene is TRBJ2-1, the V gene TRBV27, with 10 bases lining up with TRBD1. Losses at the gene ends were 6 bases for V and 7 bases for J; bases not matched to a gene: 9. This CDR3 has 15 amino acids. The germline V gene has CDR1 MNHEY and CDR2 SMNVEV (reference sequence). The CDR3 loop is CASSPTPGQGNEQFF. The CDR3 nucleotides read TGTGCCAGCAGCCCGACTCCGGGACAGGGGAATGAGCAGTTCTTC.

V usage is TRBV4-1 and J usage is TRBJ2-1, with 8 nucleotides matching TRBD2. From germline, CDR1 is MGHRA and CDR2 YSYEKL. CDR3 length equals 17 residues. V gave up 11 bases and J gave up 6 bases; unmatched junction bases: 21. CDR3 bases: TGCGCCTCGAACCAAGGTCCGGGGGGGCCGTATCCCAATGAGCAGTTCTTC. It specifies CASNQGPGGPYPNEQFF.